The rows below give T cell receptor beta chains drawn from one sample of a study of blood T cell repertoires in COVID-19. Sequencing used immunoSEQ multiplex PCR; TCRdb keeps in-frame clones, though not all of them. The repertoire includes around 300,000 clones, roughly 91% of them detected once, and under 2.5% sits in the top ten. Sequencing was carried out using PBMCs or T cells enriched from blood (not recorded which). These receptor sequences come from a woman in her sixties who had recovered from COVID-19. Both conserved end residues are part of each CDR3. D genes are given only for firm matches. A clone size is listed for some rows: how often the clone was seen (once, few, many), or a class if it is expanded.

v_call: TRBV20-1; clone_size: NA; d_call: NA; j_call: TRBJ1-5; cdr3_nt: TGCAGTGCTAGTCTAACAGGGTCAGGGCCCCAGCATTTT; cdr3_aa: CSASLTGSGPQHF
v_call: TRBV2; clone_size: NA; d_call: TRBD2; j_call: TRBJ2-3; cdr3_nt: TGTGCCAGCAGTGAACGTAGCGGGGGCACAGATACGCAGTATTTT; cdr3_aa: CASSERSGGTDTQYF
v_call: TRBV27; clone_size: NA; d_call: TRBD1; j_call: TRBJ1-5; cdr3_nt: TGTGCCAGTGGGACAGGGGGAATCAATCAGCCCCAGCATTTT; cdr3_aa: CASGTGGINQPQHF
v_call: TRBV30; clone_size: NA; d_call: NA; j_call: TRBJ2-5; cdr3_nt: TGTGCCTGGAGTTTGGGCAGGGAAGAGGAGACCCAGTACTTC; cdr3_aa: CAWSLGREEETQYF
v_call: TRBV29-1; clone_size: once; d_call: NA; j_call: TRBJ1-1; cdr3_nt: TGCAGCGTTGAGGTCCGGGGGTCGGTGGATGAAGCTTTCTTT; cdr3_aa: CSVEVRGSVDEAFF
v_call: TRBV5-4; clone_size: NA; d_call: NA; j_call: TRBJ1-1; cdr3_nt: TGTGCCAGCCCCCCCCCGTACGGGGACATGAACACTGAAGCTTTCTTT; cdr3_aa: CASPPPYGDMNTEAFF
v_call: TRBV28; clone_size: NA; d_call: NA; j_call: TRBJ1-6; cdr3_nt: TGTGCCAGCAGTTTGTATCGGGATAGAGGAGTTTCACCCCTCCACTTT; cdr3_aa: CASSLYRDRGVSPLHF
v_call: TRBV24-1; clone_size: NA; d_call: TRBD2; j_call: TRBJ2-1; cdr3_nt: TGTGCCACCAGTGGGACACTAGCGGGGGGGCCCAATTGGAATGAGCAGTTCTTC; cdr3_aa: CATSGTLAGGPNWNEQFF
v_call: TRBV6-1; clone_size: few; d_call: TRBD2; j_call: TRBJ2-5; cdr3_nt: TGTGCCAGCAGTGAACTAGCGGGGGGGCAAGAGACCCAGTACTTC; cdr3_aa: CASSELAGGQETQYF
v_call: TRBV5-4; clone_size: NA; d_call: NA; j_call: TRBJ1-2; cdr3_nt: TGTGCCAGCGGGAGGTTCGGAAATAACTATGGCTACACCTTC; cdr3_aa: CASGRFGNNYGYTF
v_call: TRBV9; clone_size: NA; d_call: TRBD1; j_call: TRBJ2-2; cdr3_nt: TGTGCCAGCAGCGTATCAGGGGGCGATACCGGGGAGCTGTTTTTT; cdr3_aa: CASSVSGGDTGELFF
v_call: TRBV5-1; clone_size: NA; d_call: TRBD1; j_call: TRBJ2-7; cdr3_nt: TGCGCCAGCGGCGAGGGGGCCTCATTGTACGAGCAGTACTTC; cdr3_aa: CASGEGASLYEQYF
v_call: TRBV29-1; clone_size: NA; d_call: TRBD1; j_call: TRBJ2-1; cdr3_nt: TGCAGCGTAGTGGGACAGGGTGTTTACAATGAGCAGTTCTTC; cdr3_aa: CSVVGQGVYNEQFF
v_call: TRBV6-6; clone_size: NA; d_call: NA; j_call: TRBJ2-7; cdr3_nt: TGTGCCAGCAGCCCCCGAGAGGGTCGATACGAGCAGTACTTC; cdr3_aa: CASSPREGRYEQYF
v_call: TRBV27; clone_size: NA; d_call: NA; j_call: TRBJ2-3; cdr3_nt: TGTGCCAGCAGGACTACAACCGGCACAGATACGCAGTATTTT; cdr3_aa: CASRTTTGTDTQYF
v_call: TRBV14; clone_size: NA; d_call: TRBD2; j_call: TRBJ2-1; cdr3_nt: TGTGCCAGCAGCCAAGTTAGCGGGAGTCCGAATGAGCAGTTCTTC; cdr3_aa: CASSQVSGSPNEQFF
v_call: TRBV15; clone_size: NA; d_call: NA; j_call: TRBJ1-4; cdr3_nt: TGTGCCACCAGCAGAGAAGGACAGCTTAATGAAAAACTGTTTTTT; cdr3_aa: CATSREGQLNEKLFF
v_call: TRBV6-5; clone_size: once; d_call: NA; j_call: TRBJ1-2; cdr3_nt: TGTGCCAGCACCCCGGACAAGTACTATGGCTACACCTTC; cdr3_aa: CASTPDKYYGYTF
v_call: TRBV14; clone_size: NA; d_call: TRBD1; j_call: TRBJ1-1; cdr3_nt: TGTGCCAGCAGCCAAGTTATCGGGACAGGGAGTCGAACTGAAGCTTTCTTT; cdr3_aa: CASSQVIGTGSRTEAFF
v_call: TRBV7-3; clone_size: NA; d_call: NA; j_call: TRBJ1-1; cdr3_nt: TGTGCCAGCAGCTTAGGGGCATGGGACACTGAAGCTTTCTTT; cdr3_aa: CASSLGAWDTEAFF
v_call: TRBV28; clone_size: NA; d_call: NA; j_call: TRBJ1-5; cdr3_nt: TGTGCCAGCAGTCGGACTCAAGGGGGTCAGCCCCAGCATTTT; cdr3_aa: CASSRTQGGQPQHF
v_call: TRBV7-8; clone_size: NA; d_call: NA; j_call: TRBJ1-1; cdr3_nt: TGTGCCAGCAGCTTCTCTGGAGGGAAGATGAACACTGAAGCTTTCTTT; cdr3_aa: CASSFSGGKMNTEAFF
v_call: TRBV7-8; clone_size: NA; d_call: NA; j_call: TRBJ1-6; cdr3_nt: TGTGCCAGCAGCTTAGCGTCGCAGGGCCGTTCACCCCTCCACTTT; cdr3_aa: CASSLASQGRSPLHF
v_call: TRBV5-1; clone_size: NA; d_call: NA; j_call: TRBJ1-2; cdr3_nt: TGCGCCAGCAGCTTGGCCGGTCCGGAGGCGCGAGGCTACACCTTC; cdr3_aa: CASSLAGPEARGYTF
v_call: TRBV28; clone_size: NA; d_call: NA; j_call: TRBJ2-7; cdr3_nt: TGTGCCAGCAGTTTGTACAGTGAGCAGTACTTC; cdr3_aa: CASSLYSEQYF
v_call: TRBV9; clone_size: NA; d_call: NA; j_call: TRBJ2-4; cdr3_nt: TGTGCCAGCAGCGTAGATCTAGCGACCAAAAACATTCAGTACTTC; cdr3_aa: CASSVDLATKNIQYF
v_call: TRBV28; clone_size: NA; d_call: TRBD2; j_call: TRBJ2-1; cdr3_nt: TGTGCCAGCAGCAAAAGCGGGAGGGGACCAGGTGAGCAGTTCTTC; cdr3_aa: CASSKSGRGPGEQFF
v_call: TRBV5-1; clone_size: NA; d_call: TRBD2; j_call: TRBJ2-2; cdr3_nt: TGCGCCAGCAGCGGCGGGACTAGTGTCGGGGAGCTGTTTTTT; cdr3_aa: CASSGGTSVGELFF
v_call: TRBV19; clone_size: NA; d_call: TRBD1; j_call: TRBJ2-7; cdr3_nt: TGTGCCAGTAGGCCCAGGACAGGGGTCTACGAGCAGTACTTC; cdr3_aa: CASRPRTGVYEQYF
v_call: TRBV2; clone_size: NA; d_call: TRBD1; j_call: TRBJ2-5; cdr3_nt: TGTGCCAGCAGCCAGACAGGGGATGCCCAGTACTTC; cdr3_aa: CASSQTGDAQYF
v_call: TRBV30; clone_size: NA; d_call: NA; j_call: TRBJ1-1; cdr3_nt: TGTGCCTGGAGTAAAGATGAGGTCACTGAAGCTTTCTTT; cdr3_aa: CAWSKDEVTEAFF
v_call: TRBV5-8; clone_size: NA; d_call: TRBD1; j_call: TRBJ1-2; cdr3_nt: TGTGCCAGCAGCTCCGGGACAGGGGGCTATGGCTACACCTTC; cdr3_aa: CASSSGTGGYGYTF
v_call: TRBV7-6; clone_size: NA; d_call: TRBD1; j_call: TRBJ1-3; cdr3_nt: TGTGCCAGCAGCCCGAAAGGACAGGGGGTGACTCACTCTGGAAACACCATATATTTT; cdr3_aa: CASSPKGQGVTHSGNTIYF
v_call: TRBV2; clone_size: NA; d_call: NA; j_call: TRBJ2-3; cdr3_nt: TGTGCCAGCAGATTAGCGGATACGCAGTATTTT; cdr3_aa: CASRLADTQYF
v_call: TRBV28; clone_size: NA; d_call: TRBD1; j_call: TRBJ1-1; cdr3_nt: TGTGCCAGCAGTTGGGGACAGGTGGGAGCTGAAGCTTTCTTT; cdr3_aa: CASSWGQVGAEAFF
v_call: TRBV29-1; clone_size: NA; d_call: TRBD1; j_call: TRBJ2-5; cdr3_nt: TGCAGCGCCGATGGACAGGGGAGGGAGGAGACCCAGTACTTC; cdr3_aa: CSADGQGREETQYF
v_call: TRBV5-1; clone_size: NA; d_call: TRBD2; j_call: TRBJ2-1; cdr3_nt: TGCGCCAGCAGCCCAACTAGCGGGAGCGCCTACAATGAGCAGTTCTTC; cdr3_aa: CASSPTSGSAYNEQFF
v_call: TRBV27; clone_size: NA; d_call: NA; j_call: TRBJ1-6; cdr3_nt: TGTGCCAGCAGTGGGACATTCTCCTATAATTCACCCCTCCACTTT; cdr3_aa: CASSGTFSYNSPLHF
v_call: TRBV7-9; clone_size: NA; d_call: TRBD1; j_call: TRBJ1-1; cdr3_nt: TGTGCCAGCAGCCGACAGGGAGAAGCTTTCTTT; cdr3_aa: CASSRQGEAFF
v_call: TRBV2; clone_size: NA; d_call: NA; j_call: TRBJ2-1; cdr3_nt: TGTGCCAGCAGTGAGGGCACTAGCAATGAGCAGTTCTTC; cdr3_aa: CASSEGTSNEQFF
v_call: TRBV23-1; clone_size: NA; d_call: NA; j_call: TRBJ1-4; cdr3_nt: TGCGCCAGCAGTCCCCCATGGAGCACAGGGCCCCGTAATGAAAAACTGTTTTTT; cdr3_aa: CASSPPWSTGPRNEKLFF
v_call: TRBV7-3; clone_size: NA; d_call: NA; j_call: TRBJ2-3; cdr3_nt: TGTGCCAGCAGCTTAAGACACTCTTACACAGATACGCAGTATTTT; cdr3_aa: CASSLRHSYTDTQYF
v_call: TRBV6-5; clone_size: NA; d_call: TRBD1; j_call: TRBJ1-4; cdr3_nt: TGTGCCAGCAGTTTTACAGGGGGAACTAATGAAAAACTGTTTTTT; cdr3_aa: CASSFTGGTNEKLFF
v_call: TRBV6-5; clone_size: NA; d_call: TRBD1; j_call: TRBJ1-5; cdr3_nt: TGTGCCAGCAGTTACGACAGGGGGCAAGCCCAGCATTTT; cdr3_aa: CASSYDRGQAQHF